This T cell receptor (beta chain) stems from a study of T-cell reconstitution after alpha-beta-depleted transplantation in children. The CDR3 is made up of 11 amino acids. Germline V gene sequence: CDR1 SGHTA, CDR2 FQGNSA. Trimming took off 2 bases at V and 7 bases at J, with 3 bases between the two ends. TCRbeta library preparation incorporated unique molecular identifiers. TCRdb independently ran MiXCR on the PCR reads; one entry per CDR3 protein. The table includes around 670,000 distinct CDR3 sequences, roughly 13% detected once. At least ten counts were recorded for this clonotype. The chain has TRBV7-2 and TRBJ2-1; D gene ambiguous. The specimen comprised PBMCs, sampled before TCRalphabeta/CD19-depleted stem cell transplant. This TCR was sampled from a girl aged 2-10 years with congenital amegakaryocytic thrombocytopenia, due to receive a stem cell transplant. CDR3 DNA sequence: TGTGCCAGCAGCTTATGGAATGAGCAGTTCTTC. Residues: CASSLWNEQFF.